This T cell receptor (beta chain) came from a study of cytomegalovirus exposure and HLA in healthy donors. CDR3 length equals 13 residues. Germline CDR1 and CDR2: SNHLY and FYNNEI. Deletions cut 2 bases from V and 8 bases from J, with 12 bases between. In the PCR, 60 Vbeta and 13 Jbeta primers were used. Produced via immunoSEQ multiplex PCR; TCRdb's table is partial and in-frame only. Of 80,000 to 100,000 clones in the sample, about 60% are singletons; the top ten hold 15%. This TCR was sampled from a woman aged 40 to 55 in good health and CMV-seropositive. The sample consisted of PBMCs. The chain employs TRBV2 and TRBJ1-2; D may be TRBD1 (5 bases). CDR3 sequence reads: CASSESTASGYTF. Written as DNA, the CDR3 is TGTGCCAGCAGTGAATCGACAGCGTCCGGCTACACCTTC.